The sequence of this T cell receptor (beta chain) was determined in a study of shared clonotypes between healthy human individuals. The assay was immunoSEQ multiplex PCR, and TCRdb's table has in-frame clones only and misses some. The data contain around 2.3 million clones, approximately 96% of them seen just once; the ten biggest clones take up roughly 0.13%. The source material was naive CD4+ T cells sorted from blood. Subset specified: CD45RA+ positively selected. The sequence was obtained from a man between 18 and 29 years old in good health.

The CDR3: CASSGSGGETQYF. For the CDR3, the DNA is TGTGCCAGCAGCGGTAGCGGGGGAGAGACCCAGTACTTC. The chain carries TRBV6-5 and TRBJ2-5, with 9 bases that match TRBD2. This CDR3 is built from 13 residues. Germline V gene sequence: CDR1 MNHEY, CDR2 SVGAGI. The ends lost 6 bases at V and 4 bases at J; junction bases unmatched: 3.